This T cell receptor beta chain was found in a study of control samples from healthy donors and cancer patients. There are 16 residues in the CDR3. V was pared by 0 bases and J by 1 base, with 12 bases between. Germline V CDR1 and CDR2: MNHEY, SVGAGI. Clones were read by immunoSEQ multiplex PCR, and TCRdb kept only the in-frame ones, dropping some. Of roughly 170,000 clones in the sample, around 93% are singletons; the top ten hold roughly 1.5%. The chain uses TRBV6-5 and TRBJ1-1; TRBD1 might be the D (6 bases). Sequencing input: blood. The receptor's source is a man aged 18-30 years in good health. The CDR3 nucleotides are TGTGCCAGCAGTTACTCGGGGGGCCGGGGGAACACTGAAGCTTTCTTT. It codes for CASSYSGGRGNTEAFF.